This TCR beta chain was found in a study of follicular helper T cells after annual influenza vaccination. Time point given: 2015-2016 season, pre-vaccination. The germline V and J ends were trimmed by 7 bases and 2 bases, with 11 bases remaining between them. This CDR3 has 13 amino acids. In germline, CDR1 is SNHLY, CDR2 FYNNEI. The protocol was immunoSEQ multiplex PCR, while the TCRdb copy is restricted to in-frame clones and leaves out a portion. The sample yields several hundred clones, about 80% seen once. The origin of this receptor is an adult who received the influenza vaccine. Sequenced material: CXCR5+ CD38+ circulating T follicular helper cells from blood, taken on the day of influenza vaccination. Subset indicated: circulating Tfh, non-naive CD4+CXCR5+PD-1+ (ICOS+CD38+ or ICOS-CD38-). This rearrangement joins TRBV2 to TRBJ1-1, with D unclear. The CDR3 is CASKRVVNTEAFF. In DNA, the CDR3 is TGTGCCAGCAAGAGGGTAGTAAACACTGAAGCTTTCTTT.